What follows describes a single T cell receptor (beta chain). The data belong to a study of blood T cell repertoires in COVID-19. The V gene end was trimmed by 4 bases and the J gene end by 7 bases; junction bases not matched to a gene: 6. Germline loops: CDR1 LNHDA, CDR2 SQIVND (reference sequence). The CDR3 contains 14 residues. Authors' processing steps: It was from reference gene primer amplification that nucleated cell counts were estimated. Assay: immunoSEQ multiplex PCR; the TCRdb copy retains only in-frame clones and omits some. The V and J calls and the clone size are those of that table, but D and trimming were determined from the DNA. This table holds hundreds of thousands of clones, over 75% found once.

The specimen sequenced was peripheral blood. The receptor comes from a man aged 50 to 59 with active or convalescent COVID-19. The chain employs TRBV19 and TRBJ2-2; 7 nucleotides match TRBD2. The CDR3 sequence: CASSSGSALGELFF. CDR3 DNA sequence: TGTGCCAGTAGTAGCGGGAGCGCCCTCGGGGAGCTGTTTTTT. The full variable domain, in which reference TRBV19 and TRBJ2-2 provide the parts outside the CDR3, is DGGITQSPKYLFRKEGQNVTLSCEQNLNHDAMYWYRQDPGQGLRLIYYSQIVNDFQKGDIAEGYSVSREKKESFPLTVTSAQKNPTAFYLCASSSGSALGELFFGEGSRLTVL.